This is a list of T cell receptor beta chains from one sample in a study of cytomegalovirus exposure and HLA in healthy donors. The table came from immunoSEQ multiplex PCR; TCRdb's copy has only in-frame clones and leaves some out. The table includes 150,000 to 200,000 clones, around 75% detected once. Sequenced sample: PBMCs. Every receptor here comes from a woman aged 40 to 49 in good health and CMV-seropositive. CDR3s include the opening cysteine and the closing phenylalanine or tryptophan. Each record gives: V gene, J gene, clone size, CDR3 protein. Not every row has a clone size; where given, it reads once, few, many or a size class.

TRBV7-8	TRBJ2-7	NA	CASSITTGSAEYF
TRBV6-5	TRBJ2-7	NA	CASRGTGTYEQYF
TRBV19	TRBJ2-2	NA	CASSTLWGLAGGKSNTGELFF
TRBV28	TRBJ1-5	NA	CASTGQGHNQPQHF
TRBV28	TRBJ2-1	NA	CASSFGTSYNEQFF
TRBV19	TRBJ1-1	NA	CASTPQGAFAEAFF
TRBV11-2	TRBJ1-2	NA	CASSYDRGDDGYTF
TRBV28	TRBJ2-7	NA	CASSIRTNPYEQYF
TRBV13	TRBJ2-1	NA	CASSLGLIWAKNNEQFF
TRBV29-1	TRBJ2-5	NA	CSVIGRLAVQETQYF
TRBV9	TRBJ2-5	few	CASSAGLATETQYF
TRBV30	TRBJ2-7	NA	CASHGRGTASYEQYF
TRBV5-1	TRBJ2-1	NA	CASSSGLGRNEQFF
TRBV7-2	TRBJ1-1	NA	CASSSQGQGATNTEAFF
TRBV15	TRBJ1-6	once	CATSDWGQQSSPLHF
TRBV7-2	TRBJ2-7	NA	CASSLAGGAYEQYF
TRBV6-6	TRBJ1-5	NA	CASIWGGSGGNQPQHF